What follows are 21 T cell receptor beta chains derived from one specimen sequenced in a study of control samples from healthy donors and cancer patients. TCRdb keeps only in-frame clones here, not all; method: immunoSEQ multiplex PCR. The table includes over 45,000 clones, around nine tenths detected once. The sequencing sample was made of PBMCs. The source of these receptors is a man aged 35 to 55 with colorectal cancer.

The gene calls are TRBV5-1 and TRBJ2-2, with 8 bases matching TRBD2. V was pared by 4 bases and J by 4 bases, with 3 bases of the junction left unmatched. Germline CDR1 is SGHRS and CDR2 is YFSETQ. CDR3 length equals 14 residues. CDR3 sequence (DNA): TGCGCCAGCAGCCCGGGGGGGCCCACCGGGGAGCTGTTTTTT. Translating gives CASSPGGPTGELFF.

The chain links TRBV30 to TRBJ2-2; 8 bases are a match to TRBD2. With V trimmed by 3 bases and J by 2 bases, 5 bases remained unmatched. The germline gives CDR1 GTSNPN, CDR2 SVGIG (reference sequence). The CDR3 contains 15 residues. The CDR3 DNA follows: TGTGCCTGGAGGGGCGGGAGGAAAAACACCGGGGAGCTGTTTTTT. It is translated as CAWRGGRKNTGELFF.

The chain uses TRBV27 and TRBJ2-5, with 7 bases aligning to TRBD1. CDR3 length: 15 amino acids. The germline CDR1 and CDR2 sequences are MNHEY and SMNVEV (reference sequence). The V gene end was trimmed by 4 bases and the J gene end by 4 bases; junction bases not matched to a gene: 9. The CDR3: CASSSGQAGRETQYF. Here the CDR3 DNA reads TGTGCCAGCAGTTCTGGACAGGCAGGCCGAGAGACCCAGTACTTC.

J is TRBJ1-4 and V is TRBV7-6; 7 bases fit TRBD1. Losses at the gene ends were 2 bases for V and 3 bases for J; bases not matched to a gene: 3. The CDR3 has 15 residues. Germline V gene sequence: CDR1 SGHVS, CDR2 FNYEAQ. CDR3 protein: CASSLYRGANEKLFF. The CDR3 DNA is TGTGCCAGCAGCTTATACAGGGGAGCTAATGAAAAACTGTTTTTT.

The chain employs TRBV14 and TRBJ2-5, with a weak D call TRBD1 (6 bases). The CDR3 contains 15 residues. The germline V gene encodes CDR1 SGHDN and CDR2 FVKESK. V was clipped by 1 base and J by 9 bases, with 18 bases between them. The CDR3 loop reads CASSQVSIRKGAQYF. CDR3 nucleotides: TGTGCCAGCAGCCAAGTATCGATCCGAAAGGGGGCCCAGTACTTC.

This clone was recorded once. The gene calls are TRBV6-5 and TRBJ2-7; D remains unclear. CDR1 is MNHEY, CDR2 SVGAGI, per germline. The ends were cut back, 0 bases at V and 4 bases at J, with 10 bases in the middle. CDR3 size: 14 residues. CDR3 region: CASSYSAKVYEQYF. In nucleotides, the CDR3 is TGTGCCAGCAGTTACTCCGCCAAAGTTTACGAGCAGTACTTC.

The chain joins TRBV18 to TRBJ1-5, with D hard to call. The CDR3 runs to 12 residues. Germline assignment: CDR1 KGHSH and CDR2 LQKENI. The V gene lost 1 base and the J gene lost 13 bases, with 11 bases spanning the gap. CDR3 protein: CASSPLSGDQHF. In nucleotides, the CDR3 is TGTGCCAGCTCACCACTATCCGGGGATCAGCATTTT.

The gene calls are TRBV7-9 and TRBJ2-6; no clear D. The V gene lost 5 bases and the J gene lost 0 bases, with 14 bases spanning the gap. The germline V gene has CDR1 SEHNR and CDR2 FQNEAQ (reference sequence). The CDR3 consists of 17 residues. CDR3 DNA: TGTGCCAGCAGCCTTACACGGCTAGGCTCTGGGGCCAACGTCCTGACTTTC. The encoded protein is CASSLTRLGSGANVLTF.

The rearrangement joins TRBV2 to TRBJ1-2, with D perhaps matching TRBD1 (6 bases). The V end was cut by 6 bases, the J end by 6 bases, with 17 bases between. Germline V gene data show CDR1 as SNHLY and CDR2 as FYNNEI. The CDR3 consists of 14 residues. The CDR3 DNA sequence: TGTGCCAGCAGCCAGGGGTCTGGCTGGGATGGCTACACCTTC. Amino acids: CASSQGSGWDGYTF.

This clone was counted between two and nine times. V gene TRBV24-1 combines with J gene TRBJ1-1; D gene uncertain. The CDR3 contains 11 residues. The germline V and J ends were trimmed by 7 bases and 6 bases, with 8 bases remaining between them. Looked up from germline, CDR1 is KGHDR and CDR2 is SFDVKD. CDR3 region: CATRDGPEAFF. CDR3 DNA: TGTGCCACCAGAGACGGGCCTGAAGCTTTCTTT.

V gene TRBV11-2 combines with J gene TRBJ2-6; D is unresolved. This CDR3 region has 17 residues. Looked up from germline, CDR1 is SGHAT and CDR2 is FQNNGV. V lost 2 bases and J 2 bases, leaving 13 bases between the germline ends. Written as DNA, the CDR3 is TGTGCCAGCAGCTTATCCCCGGGTTTTGCTGGGGCCAACGTCCTGACTTTC. This gives the protein CASSLSPGFAGANVLTF. Filled out from reference TRBV11-2 and TRBJ2-6, the complete variable domain reads EAGVAQSPRYKIIEKRQSVAFWCNPISGHATLYWYQQILGQGPKLLIQFQNNGVVDDSQLPKDRFSAERLKGVDSTLKIQPAKLEDSAVYLCASSLSPGFAGANVLTFGAGSRLTVL.

CDR3 nucleotide sequence: TGTGCCAGCAGCCCAGGAGGGACTAACTACGAGCAGTACTTC. It translates to CASSPGGTNYEQYF. The chain has TRBV9 and TRBJ2-7; 7 bases align to TRBD2. Germline V gives CDR1 SGDLS, CDR2 YYNGEE. The V gene end was trimmed by 4 bases and the J gene end by 3 bases; junction bases not matched to a gene: 7. This CDR3 contains 14 residues.

The chain is built from TRBV2 and TRBJ2-7; no clear D. The CDR3 contains 12 residues. Trimming removed 2 bases from V and 4 bases from J, with 6 bases in between. CDR1 is SNHLY and CDR2 is FYNNEI in the germline V gene. CDR3 coding DNA: TGTGCCAGCAGTGAAAGCCCTTACGAGCAGTACTTC. Its protein is CASSESPYEQYF.

This chain uses TRBV5-5 with TRBJ2-7, with D perhaps TRBD1 or TRBD2 (6 bases each). The CDR3 runs 15 residues. V gave up 4 bases and J gave up 0 bases, with 14 bases separating them. The germline CDR1 and CDR2 sequences are SGHKS and YYEKEE (reference sequence). CDR3: CASSPLGGHSYEQYF. In DNA form, the CDR3 reads TGTGCCAGCAGCCCTTTGGGGGGCCACTCCTACGAGCAGTACTTC.

The J gene is TRBJ2-1, the V gene TRBV18, with 11 bases lining up with TRBD2. V shed 4 bases and J 7 bases; nucleotides not matched to a gene: 9. Germline V CDR1 and CDR2: KGHSH, LQKENI. The CDR3 sequence is 16 residues long. The CDR3 DNA reads as TGTGCCAGCTCACTTACTAGCGGGAGTGGCCCAAATGAGCAGTTCTTC. It yields the protein CASSLTSGSGPNEQFF.

The genes are TRBV4-3 and TRBJ1-5; D gene ambiguous. Trimming removed 5 bases at V and 2 bases at J, with 19 bases between. The CDR3 is 17 amino acids. CDR1 LGHNA and CDR2 YSLEER come from the germline V gene. The CDR3 loop reads CASSAPHLTEGNQPQHF. For the CDR3, the DNA is TGCGCCAGCAGCGCGCCCCACCTGACCGAGGGCAATCAGCCCCAGCATTTT.

The CDR3 sequence is CASSQVGGEGRREQFF. CDR3 nucleotides: TGTGCCAGCAGCCAAGTAGGCGGGGAGGGCCGCCGCGAGCAGTTCTTC. This chain links TRBV3-1 (or the pseudogene TRBV3-2) with TRBJ2-1, with 7 bases identical to TRBD2. Germline trimming cut 1 base from V and 10 bases from J; bases unmatched to any gene: 13. The CDR3 is 16 amino acids. In germline, CDR1 is LGHDT, CDR2 YNNKEL (reference sequence).

This rearrangement joins TRBV4-2 to TRBJ2-7; 10 bases match TRBD2. The CDR3 is made up of 15 amino acids. Trimming removed 3 bases from V and 4 bases from J; junction bases left unmatched: 6. Germline loops: CDR1 LGHNA, CDR2 YNFKEQ. The DNA of the CDR3 is TGTGCCAGCAGCCAGAATACACTAGCGGGGTACGAGCAGTACTTC. Its translation: CASSQNTLAGYEQYF.

The chain is built from TRBV5-5 and TRBJ1-1, with D hard to call. CDR1 is SGHKS, CDR2 YYEKEE, per germline (reference sequence). The CDR3 extends over 16 amino acids. The V and J ends lost 1 base and 0 bases respectively, with 13 bases between them. The CDR3, as DNA: TGTGCCAGCAGCTTGTATGTCGGTTATATGAACACTGAAGCTTTCTTT. Amino acids: CASSLYVGYMNTEAFF. Supplemented by reference TRBV5-5 and TRBJ1-1, the full variable domain reads DAGVTQSPTHLIKTRGQQVTLRCSPISGHKSVSWYQQVLGQGPQFIFQYYEKEERGRGNFPDRFSARQFPNYSSELNVNALLLGDSALYLCASSLYVGYMNTEAFFGQGTRLTVV.

The rearrangement uses TRBV7-2 and TRBJ2-7, with D possibly matching TRBD2 (6 bases). Germline lookup yields CDR1 SGHTA and CDR2 FQGNSA. Trimming shortened V by 5 bases and J by 4 bases, and 9 bases separated the two germline ends. There are 12 residues in the CDR3. CDR3 in amino acids: CASSRSGYEQYF. The CDR3 DNA follows: TGTGCCAGCAGCCGTAGCGGTTACGAGCAGTACTTC.

The genes are TRBV6-5 and TRBJ2-1; no clear D. Germline V gene data show CDR1 as MNHEY and CDR2 as SVGAGI. Trimming stripped 6 bases from V and 8 bases from J, with 14 bases between. The CDR3 length is 13 residues. The CDR3 protein is CASRPLRDHEQFF. The CDR3 DNA sequence: TGTGCCAGCAGGCCCTTAAGAGACCATGAGCAGTTCTTC.